The 32 T cell receptor beta chains listed next were all sequenced from one sample in a study of PD-1 blockade in classical Hodgkin lymphoma. Profiling relied on immunoSEQ multiplex PCR, and the TCRdb table lists in-frame clones only, not all of them. Seen here are tens of thousands of clones, 85% to 90% observed once, and the top ten hold about 15%. As for time point: cycle 4 day 1 (C4D1), after more than five weeks of nivolumab. Relapse was seen in all patients after autologous stem cell transplantation, and brentuximab vedotin exposure was variable. This material consisted of peripheral blood mononuclear cells (PBMCs), taken before the fourth cycle of nivolumab. These receptors all stem from a human donor with classical Hodgkin lymphoma.

This rearrangement joins TRBV6-4 to TRBJ2-5; a possible D gene is TRBD2 (5 bases). This CDR3 is built from 15 residues. V gave up 3 bases and J gave up 7 bases, with 18 bases separating them. CDR1 and CDR2 (germline): MRHNA, SNTAGT. The CDR3 nucleotides are TGTGCCAGCAGTGAGAAAGCAGGCCCTCGGGGGACCCAGTACTTC. Its translation: CASSEKAGPRGTQYF.

This clone was seen only once. The CDR3 loop reads CASSSGAQETQYF. The CDR3 nucleotides read TGCGCCAGCAGCTCCGGGGCACAAGAGACCCAGTACTTC. The chain has TRBV5-1 and TRBJ2-5; D may be TRBD1 or TRBD2 (5 bases each). The V end was cut by 3 bases, the J end by 2 bases, with 8 bases between. CDR3 size: 13 residues. CDR1 is SGHRS and CDR2 is YFSETQ in the germline V gene.

The CDR3 is CASSLPERGRGTGELFF. The DNA for the CDR3 is TGCGCCAGCAGCCTACCCGAACGGGGGCGCGGCACCGGGGAGCTGTTTTTT. The genes are TRBV23-1 and TRBJ2-2; D may correspond to TRBD1 or TRBD2 (6 bases each). TRBV23-1 qualifies as an ORF whose function is uncertain. The CDR3 has 17 amino acids. V lost 6 bases, J lost 4 bases, and 21 bases lay in between.

The V gene is TRBV6-1, the J gene TRBJ2-7; D may be TRBD2 (5 bases). Between the trimmed V and J ends, which lost 6 bases and 2 bases, there was a span of 17 bases. Germline CDR1 MNHNS, CDR2 SASEGT. The CDR3 has 15 amino acids. The CDR3 region is CASSGVGQRAYEQYF. CDR3 in DNA: TGTGCCAGCAGCGGAGTTGGCCAGAGGGCCTACGAGCAGTACTTC.

The rearrangement uses TRBV7-2 and TRBJ2-3, with D perhaps given as TRBD1 or TRBD2 (5 bases each). The CDR3 has 17 residues. Germline V gene data show CDR1 as SGHTA and CDR2 as FQGNSA. V lost 5 bases and J lost 0, with 18 bases in between. The CDR3 here is CASSHPWDPFSTDTQYF. The CDR3, as DNA: TGTGCCAGCAGCCATCCTTGGGACCCCTTTAGCACAGATACGCAGTATTTT.

The rearrangement joins TRBV7-9 to TRBJ2-3; tentatively, D is TRBD1 (6 bases). Trimming removed 0 bases from V and 3 bases from J, with 13 bases in between. Per the germline V gene, CDR1 is SEHNR and CDR2 is FQNEAQ (reference sequence). The CDR3 is 16 amino acids. CDR3: CASSLAYREPTDTQYF. The CDR3 DNA follows: TGTGCCAGCAGCTTAGCGTACAGGGAGCCGACAGATACGCAGTATTTT.

This clone was observed once. CDR3 DNA: TGTGCCAGCTCCCACCGACAGGGGACAGATACGCAGTATTTT. It is translated as CASSHRQGTDTQYF. This sequence joins TRBV19 and TRBJ2-3, with 8 bases aligning to TRBD1. Trimming cost V 9 bases and J 3 bases; bases outside gene matches: 8. The germline V gene has CDR1 LNHDA and CDR2 SQIVND (reference sequence). This CDR3 spans 14 amino acids.

The J gene is TRBJ2-1, the V gene TRBV10-2; D gene ambiguous. The V end lost 8 bases, the J end lost 8 bases, and 19 bases lay between the germline ends. CDR3 length equals 14 residues. The germline gives CDR1 WSHSY, CDR2 SAAADI. The CDR3 loop is CASFPRPSEDEQFF. In DNA, the CDR3 is TGCGCCAGCTTTCCTAGGCCCAGCGAGGATGAGCAGTTCTTC.

The chain uses TRBV5-1 and TRBJ1-1; no clear D gene. CDR1 is SGHRS and CDR2 is YFSETQ in the germline V gene. The CDR3 length is 17 residues. Trimming took 1 base from V and 3 from J, leaving 19 bases between them. This chain's CDR3 is CASSLFPGPRSYTEAFF. The CDR3 region has the DNA TGCGCCAGCAGCTTGTTTCCGGGCCCCAGATCTTACACTGAAGCTTTCTTT.

The CDR3: CASSSGQGAYNEQFF. The CDR3 DNA reads as TGCGCCAGCAGCTCTGGACAGGGGGCCTACAATGAGCAGTTCTTC. The chain is built from TRBV5-1 and TRBJ2-1; TRBD1 aligns across 10 bases. The germline CDR1 and CDR2 sequences are SGHRS and YFSETQ. The CDR3 consists of 15 residues. Trimming took 3 bases from V and 2 from J; bases not matched to a gene: 2.

The V call is TRBV7-8, the J call TRBJ2-3, with TRBD2 matching 7 bases. The junction had 4 bases not matched to a gene; V was cut back by 4 bases and J by 0 bases. Per germline, CDR1 SGHVS and CDR2 FQNEAQ. The CDR3 contains 15 residues. For the CDR3, the DNA is TGTGCCAGCAGCTCTAGCGGTACTAGCACAGATACGCAGTATTTT. Its protein is CASSSSGTSTDTQYF.

CDR3 DNA sequence: TGTGCCAGCAGCAAAGCTGTCGACAGGGCGGGTCATACCCAGTACTTC. Its protein is CASSKAVDRAGHTQYF. V gene TRBV21-1 combines with J gene TRBJ2-5; the table assigns TRBD1, which was not confirmed against the DNA. TRBV21-1 is an annotated pseudogene. This CDR3 is 16 amino acids long.

The V call is TRBV7-9, the J call TRBJ2-1; possible D gene TRBD1, 5 bases. The V end lost 1 base, the J end lost 5 bases, and 15 bases lay between the germline ends. From germline, CDR1 is SEHNR and CDR2 FQNEAQ (reference sequence). This CDR3 has 16 residues. CDR3 amino acids: CASSLGDRYSNNEQFF. In DNA form, the CDR3 reads TGTGCCAGCAGCTTAGGCGACAGATACTCTAACAATGAGCAGTTCTTC.

V gene TRBV7-9 combines with J gene TRBJ2-7, with D possibly being TRBD1 (5 bases). The CDR3 totals 15 residues. Trimming stripped 2 bases from V and 2 bases from J, with 13 bases between. Germline CDR1 is SEHNR and CDR2 is FQNEAQ (reference sequence). DNA of the CDR3: TGTGCCAGCAGCTTACAGGTGCAGGGCCCCTACGAGCAGTACTTC. This sequence encodes CASSLQVQGPYEQYF.

V and J are TRBV5-1 and TRBJ2-7; 8 bases match TRBD1. CDR1 and CDR2 (germline): SGHRS, YFSETQ. There are 15 residues in the CDR3. The V and J ends lost 2 bases and 2 bases, in that order; junction bases with no gene match: 6. This CDR3 is CASSFNQGATYEQYF. CDR3 bases: TGCGCCAGCAGCTTTAATCAGGGGGCGACCTACGAGCAGTACTTC.

CDR3 residues: CASRPRSYQETQYF. Here the CDR3 DNA reads TGTGCCAGTAGACCCCGTAGCTACCAAGAGACCCAGTACTTC. The genes are TRBV19 and TRBJ2-5; no reliable D call. The CDR3 is 14 residues long. The germline V gene has CDR1 LNHDA and CDR2 SQIVND (reference sequence). V gave up 6 bases and J gave up 0 bases, with 11 bases separating them. The full variable domain, with the rest looked up from reference TRBV19 and TRBJ2-5, is DGGITQSPKYLFRKEGQNVTLSCEQNLNHDAMYWYRQDPGQGLRLIYYSQIVNDFQKGDIAEGYSVSREKKESFPLTVTSAQKNPTAFYLCASRPRSYQETQYFGPGTRLLVL.

The J gene is TRBJ2-7, the V gene TRBV19, with 7 nucleotides matching TRBD1. The CDR3 consists of 14 residues. Germline V CDR1 and CDR2: LNHDA, SQIVND (reference sequence). The junction had 2 bases not matched to a gene; V was cut back by 3 bases and J by 0 bases. The CDR3 spells CASSIGTASYEQYF. CDR3 nucleotides: TGTGCCAGTAGTATCGGGACAGCCTCCTACGAGCAGTACTTC.

The gene calls are TRBV6-4 and TRBJ2-2; D remains ambiguous. The V gene lost 0 bases and the J gene lost 8 bases, with 10 bases spanning the gap. Germline loops: CDR1 MRHNA, CDR2 SNTAGT. This CDR3 has 14 residues. This chain's CDR3 is CASSDSFGLGELFF. The DNA of the CDR3 is TGTGCCAGCAGTGACTCGTTCGGTCTTGGGGAGCTGTTTTTT.

The J gene is TRBJ1-2, the V gene TRBV27, with D possibly being TRBD1 (5 bases). Germline V lookup: CDR1 MNHEY, CDR2 SMNVEV (reference sequence). This CDR3 contains 14 residues. The V end lost 0 bases, the J end lost 4 bases, and 9 bases lay between the germline ends. CDR3 sequence: CASSLSQGFYGYTF. The CDR3 DNA is TGTGCCAGCAGTTTATCGCAGGGCTTCTATGGCTACACCTTC.

The CDR3: CASSDPATEAFF. As DNA, the CDR3 is TGTGCCAGCAGCGATCCGGCCACTGAAGCTTTCTTT. The genes are TRBV9 and TRBJ1-1; D is undetermined. V was shortened by 3 bases and J by 4 bases, with 7 bases between the two germline ends. The CDR3 consists of 12 residues. Germline loops: CDR1 SGDLS, CDR2 YYNGEE.

V is TRBV5-1 and J is TRBJ2-1; possibly TRBD1 or TRBD2 for D (5 bases each). V shed 0 bases and J shed 4 bases, with 14 bases lying between them. CDR1 is SGHRS and CDR2 is YFSETQ in the germline V gene. The CDR3 covers 16 residues. The CDR3 reads CASSLEPGPRYNEQFF. The DNA of the CDR3 is TGCGCCAGCAGCTTGGAGCCGGGACCGCGATACAATGAGCAGTTCTTC.

The V and J genes are TRBV5-1 and TRBJ2-2; D is unresolved. This CDR3 region has 14 residues. Per germline, CDR1 SGHRS and CDR2 YFSETQ. V was clipped by 6 bases and J by 4 bases, with 13 bases between them. CDR3 in amino acids: CASTKVVRTGELFF. Here the CDR3 DNA reads TGCGCCAGCACCAAGGTGGTGCGCACCGGGGAGCTGTTTTTT.

The chain has TRBV10-3 and TRBJ2-3; 8 bases line up with TRBD2. Germline V gene data show CDR1 as ENHRY and CDR2 as SYGVKD. V lost 2 bases, J lost 2 bases, and 3 bases stayed unmatched. This CDR3 region has 15 residues. In DNA, the CDR3 is TGTGCCATCAGTGAGGAACTAGCGGTCACAGATACGCAGTATTTT. Amino acid sequence: CAISEELAVTDTQYF.

The chain joins TRBV6-5 to TRBJ2-5; D is perhaps TRBD2 (7 bases). From germline, CDR1 is MNHEY and CDR2 SVGAGI. V shed 6 bases and J shed 6 bases, with 20 bases lying between them. The CDR3 extends over 15 amino acids. CDR3: CASRTERGAPKTQYF. The CDR3 bases are TGTGCCAGCAGAACCGAACGGGGGGCGCCGAAGACCCAGTACTTC.

CDR3 amino acids: CASSSGSTDTQYF. The CDR3 coding sequence is TGTGCCAGCAGTAGCGGGAGCACAGATACGCAGTATTTT. The chain couples TRBV6-4 to TRBJ2-3; D perhaps matches TRBD2 (6 bases). Germline-derived CDR1 and CDR2 are MRHNA and SNTAGT. The CDR3 spans 13 residues. Trimming cost V 5 bases and J 0 bases, with 6 bases left between them.

The V and J genes are TRBV4-1 and TRBJ2-1; D gene unclear. There are 13 residues in the CDR3. V was pared by 8 bases and J by 9 bases, with 17 bases between. CDR1 is MGHRA and CDR2 is YSYEKL in the germline V gene. The chain's CDR3 is CASRRWDLGEQFF. DNA of the CDR3: TGCGCCAGCCGCCGTTGGGATCTTGGTGAGCAGTTCTTC.

The chain has TRBV15 and TRBJ2-7; 10 bases match TRBD1. V lost 0 bases and J lost 5; bases outside the gene matches: 7. Germline V gives CDR1 LNHNV, CDR2 YYDKDF (reference sequence). The CDR3 is made up of 16 amino acids. The CDR3 loop reads CATSRDWRDRGHEQYF. CDR3 bases: TGTGCCACCAGCAGAGATTGGCGGGACAGGGGTCACGAGCAGTACTTC.

The chain couples TRBV29-1 to TRBJ2-7, with a tentative D call TRBD1 (6 bases). CDR3 length equals 11 residues. Germline-derived CDR1 and CDR2 are SQVTM and ANQGSEA. Trimming pared 4 bases from V and 3 bases from J, leaving 7 bases between. The DNA for the CDR3 is TGCAGCGTTGTCAGGGGCTACGAGCAGTACTTC. Translated: CSVVRGYEQYF.

Comments on this clone: One end of the junction varies from germline; a read error may be responsible. The CDR3 DNA reads TGTGCTAGCAGCTCCCTCCCCCCACCGACAGATACTGAAGCTTTCTTT. Translation gives CASSSLPPPTDTEAFF. The genes are TRBV7-7 and TRBJ1-1; D is perhaps TRBD1 (5 bases). The germline gives CDR1 SSHAT, CDR2 FNYEAQ (reference sequence). CDR3 size: 16 residues.

The chain joins TRBV30 to TRBJ2-7, with 8 bases lining up with TRBD1. Germline V gene sequence: CDR1 GTSNPN, CDR2 SVGIG (reference sequence). V trimming: 4 bases; J trimming: 2 bases; junction bases outside the gene matches: 10. This CDR3 comprises 15 residues. The CDR3 loop reads CAWTPRQGKPYEQYF. CDR3 DNA: TGTGCCTGGACCCCCCGACAGGGGAAACCCTACGAGCAGTACTTC.

The gene calls are TRBV15 and TRBJ2-1, with a possible D match to TRBD2 (6 bases). The germline V gene encodes CDR1 LNHNV and CDR2 YYDKDF (reference sequence). V lost 2 bases to trimming and J lost 0 bases, with 17 bases between them. The CDR3 is 18 residues long. CDR3 bases: TGTGCCACCAGCAGAACGGCCGCGGAGGGAAGCTCCTACAATGAGCAGTTCTTC. Translated: CATSRTAAEGSSYNEQFF.

V and J are TRBV18 and TRBJ2-7; D may match TRBD1 or TRBD2 (5 bases each). Germline V gene data show CDR1 as KGHSH and CDR2 as LQKENI. V gave up 0 bases and J gave up 4 bases, with 16 bases separating them. The CDR3 contains 16 residues. CDR3 loop: CASSPPLGDAGYEQYF. CDR3 DNA sequence: TGTGCCAGCTCACCACCGTTAGGGGACGCCGGTTACGAGCAGTACTTC.